The 14 T cell receptor beta chains listed next were all sequenced from one sample in a study of T cell clonality in common variable immunodeficiency. Profiling relied on immunoSEQ multiplex PCR, and the TCRdb table lists in-frame clones only, not all of them. The record shows roughly 60,000 clones for this sample, with no singletons present. Source material: peripheral blood mononuclear cells. These TCRs come from a person aged 18-70 years in good health.

The table lists this clone with many counts. The read finishes 3 residues shy of the CDR3 end, and the germline J gene is used to complete it. The sample holds other DNA sequences that translate to the same CDR3. This chain connects TRBV7-2 to TRBJ2-7; 10 bases map to TRBD2. Germline V CDR1 and CDR2: SGHTA, FQGNSA. Unmatched junction bases numbered 3, after V lost 5 bases and J lost 2 bases. The CDR3 is 14 residues long. The CDR3 protein is CASSLLAGTYEQYF. The sequenced part of the CDR3 DNA is TGTGCCAGCAGCCTACTAGCGGGAACCTACGAG.

This clone has a count of ten or more. The read ends 3 residues before the CDR3 terminus; that terminus is restored from the germline J gene. This rearrangement joins TRBV7-8 to TRBJ1-6, with 8 bases lining up with TRBD1. Per germline, CDR1 SGHVS and CDR2 FQNEAQ. The CDR3 length is 17 residues. Germline trimming cut 5 bases from V and 6 bases from J; bases unmatched to any gene: 12. The chain's CDR3 is CASSPTRTGGANSPLHF. CDR3 DNA (partial): TGTGCCAGCAGCCCTACCCGCACAGGGGGTGCTAATTCACCC.

This clone was seen more than once but under ten times. The read finishes 3 residues shy of the CDR3 end, and the germline J gene is used to complete it. This chain joins TRBV2 and TRBJ2-5, with 9 bases matching TRBD1. There are 14 residues in the CDR3. Germline V gene data show CDR1 as SNHLY and CDR2 as FYNNEI. The J segment lost 5 bases and the V segment lost 6 bases, leaving 7 bases of the junction unmatched. Partial CDR3 DNA: TGTGCCAGCAGCCTCGGGACAGGGCTTGAGACC. The encoded protein is CASSLGTGLET. The full CDR3 protein reads CASSLGTGLETQYF. The full variable domain, with the rest looked up from reference TRBV2 and TRBJ2-5, is EPEVTQTPSHQVTQMGQEVILRCVPISNHLYFYWYRQILGQKVEFLVSFYNNEISEKSEIFDDQFSVERPDGSNFTLKIRSTKLEDSAMYFCASSLGTGLETQYFGPGTRLLVL.

Many counts were recorded for this clone. The read terminates 3 residues before the CDR3 end, so the remaining end is supplied by the germline J gene. This sequence joins TRBV19 and TRBJ1-4, with 7 bases fitting TRBD1. The trim removed 5 bases at V and 5 bases at J, leaving 5 bases unmatched. There are 14 residues in the CDR3. Per germline, CDR1 LNHDA and CDR2 SQIVND (reference sequence). The covered CDR3 bases are TGTGCCAGTAGTGTACAGGGGCGGAATGAAAAA. Translation: CASSVQGRNEK. The full CDR3 reads CASSVQGRNEKLFF.

This clone came up a few times. The read terminates 3 residues before the CDR3 end, so the remaining end is supplied by the germline J gene. V is TRBV10-3 and J is TRBJ2-7; TRBD2 is a possible D gene (7 bases). Trimming took 6 bases from V and 6 from J, leaving 12 bases between them. The CDR3 spans 12 residues. The germline V gene encodes CDR1 ENHRY and CDR2 SYGVKD. CDR3 bases read: TGTGCCATCAGAGGGGGGGTAGGCGAG. Amino acids: CAIRGGVGE. The CDR3 reads in full as CAIRGGVGEQYF.

This clone was counted ten times or more. CDR3: CASSPDRSNQPQHF. The part of the CDR3 DNA that was read is TGTGCCAGCTCACCCGACAGGAGCAATCAGCCC. The V call is TRBV18, the J call TRBJ1-5; D is perhaps TRBD1 (6 bases). Sequencing ends 3 residues short of the CDR3 end; the germline J gene provides the rest. The CDR3 extends over 14 amino acids. The V gene's germline CDR1 is KGHSH and CDR2 LQKENI. Trimming took off 3 bases at V and 1 base at J, with 7 bases between the two ends. The full variable domain, its missing parts supplied by reference TRBV18 and TRBJ1-5, is NAGVMQNPRHLVRRRGQEARLRCSPMKGHSHVYWYRQLPEEGLKFMVYLQKENIIDESGMPKERFSAEFPKEGPSILRIQQVVRGDSAAYFCASSPDRSNQPQHFGDGTRLSIL.

At least ten counts were recorded for this clone. With the read ending 3 residues before the CDR3 end, the germline J gene is used to fill in that end. The chain employs TRBV20-1 and TRBJ2-7, with 10 bases matching TRBD2. J lost 4 bases, V lost 2 bases, and 8 bases had no gene match. The CDR3 runs 15 residues. Germline loops: CDR1 DFQATT, CDR2 SNEGSKA (reference sequence). The CDR3 spells CSARPLLAGRYEQYF. Incomplete CDR3 DNA: TGCAGTGCTAGACCCCTACTAGCGGGAAGGTACGAG.

Regarding this clone: Mismatch with germline at one junction end may stem from a read error. The read halts 3 residues ahead of the CDR3 end, with the missing end drawn from the germline J gene. The gene calls are TRBV18 and TRBJ1-2; 8 bases map to TRBD1. The CDR3 runs to 12 residues. Germline V gene data show CDR1 as KGHSH and CDR2 as LQKENI. The CDR3 loop reads CTSSLQGGGYTF. The sequenced CDR3 bases are TGTACCAGCTCGCTACAGGGGGGCGGC.

In its sample, this clone was seen many times. The read ends 3 residues early relative to the CDR3; the germline J gene fills the gap. V usage is TRBV5-6 and J usage is TRBJ2-7; 7 nucleotides line up with TRBD1. Losses at the gene ends were 0 bases for V and 1 base for J; bases not matched to a gene: 1. This CDR3 region has 14 residues. CDR1 SGHDT and CDR2 YYEEEE come from the germline V gene. Incomplete CDR3 DNA: TGTGCCAGCAGCTTGGGGGACAGTTCCTACGAG. Its protein is CASSLGDSSYE. The complete CDR3 sequence is CASSLGDSSYEQYF.

As concerns this clone: The CDR3 is cut off 3 residues early in the read; its end comes from the germline J gene. V gene TRBV2 combines with J gene TRBJ2-3, with D unclear. Between the trimmed V and J ends, which lost 7 bases and 4 bases, there was a span of 6 bases. The germline CDR1 and CDR2 sequences are SNHLY and FYNNEI. The CDR3 runs to 11 residues. The covered CDR3 bases are TGTGCCAGCACCTTAGCAGATACG. As protein: CASTLADT. The whole CDR3 reads CASTLADTQYF.

This clone was recorded many times. The read terminates 3 residues ahead of where the CDR3 ends, so the germline J gene completes it. J is TRBJ2-7 and V is TRBV20-1, with D hard to call. Germline values: CDR1 DFQATT, CDR2 SNEGSKA (reference sequence). V lost 1 base to trimming and J lost 4 bases, with 8 bases between them. The CDR3 consists of 12 residues. This CDR3 reads CSARAPPYEQYF. The part of the CDR3 DNA that was read is TGCAGTGCTAGAGCCCCCCCGTACGAG.

Ten or more counts support this clone. From the germline J gene comes the end of the CDR3, since the read stops 3 residues before it. The rearrangement joins TRBV7-6 to TRBJ1-1, with a possible D match to TRBD1 (5 bases). Trimming pared 3 bases from V and 1 base from J, leaving 6 bases between. The CDR3 consists of 13 residues. CDR1 and CDR2 from the germline V gene are SGHVS and FNYEAQ. The sequenced part of the CDR3 DNA is TGTGCCAGCAGCTTTGGGGCGAACACTGAA. It codes for CASSFGANTE. The whole CDR3 reads CASSFGANTEAFF.

Of note for this clone: The read finishes 3 residues shy of the CDR3 end, and the germline J gene is used to complete it. V usage is TRBV19 and J usage is TRBJ1-2, with 10 bases that match TRBD1. Germline V gene data show CDR1 as LNHDA and CDR2 as SQIVND (reference sequence). CDR3 length: 14 amino acids. Partial CDR3 DNA: TGTGCCAGTAGCCTGGGACAGGGGACGGAAGGC. Translating gives CASSLGQGTEG. The full CDR3 sequence reads CASSLGQGTEGYTF.

This clone was counted ten times or more. The read gets to within 3 residues of the CDR3 end, and the germline J gene fills in the rest. The chain couples TRBV20-1 to TRBJ1-1, with 9 bases matching TRBD1. The CDR3 sequence is 16 residues long. Germline V gives CDR1 DFQATT, CDR2 SNEGSKA (reference sequence). V gave up 0 bases and J gave up 6 bases; unmatched junction bases: 11. CDR3: CSARDLWGQGRPEAFF. The DNA read from the CDR3 is TGCAGTGCTAGAGATCTTTGGGGACAGGGACGCCCTGAA.